The present T cell receptor (beta chain) was sequenced within a study of beta chain features in type 1 diabetes. This clone was counted a few times. Expressed TCRB transcripts were sequenced because the entire RNA isolate underwent reverse transcription. Generated by immunoSEQ multiplex PCR, the TCRdb table keeps only in-frame clones and is missing some. The table lists about 320,000 clones, 12% to 15% of them singletons. The CDR3 totals 16 residues. V trimming: 2 bases; J trimming: 1 base; junction bases outside the gene matches: 5. Per germline, CDR1 SGHVS and CDR2 FNYEAQ. The collection from each donor was one heparinised blood draw averaging roughly 100 mL. Via the markers CD45RO/CCR7/CD25/CD127/CD95/CD27, stem cell-like memory, regulatory, central memory and naive CD4+ cells were sorted.

V usage is TRBV7-6 and J usage is TRBJ2-3; 8 bases fit TRBD2. The clonotype comes from a man aged 25 to 45 in good health. Sequenced input: central memory CD4+ T cells from blood. The CDR3 protein is CASSLNLRGGTDTQYF. The CDR3 DNA reads TGTGCCAGCAGCTTAAATTTGCGGGGGGGCACAGATACGCAGTATTTT.